The next 9 T cell receptor beta chains were all read from a single sample in a study of shared clonotypes between healthy human individuals. TCRdb's copy holds only in-frame clones and misses some; the assay was immunoSEQ multiplex PCR. This sample has 1.5 million to 2.5 million clones; about 95% occur once, and the top ten carry more than 0.95%. CD8 cells classed as naive were CD45RO-negative and positively selected for CCR7, excluding terminally differentiated effector memory CD45RA+ cells. Sequencing was done on a sample of naive CD8+ T cells sorted from blood. The receptors were sampled from a man aged 18 to 35 in good health.

This chain connects TRBV4-2 to TRBJ1-1; 7 bases are shared with TRBD1. The V gene's germline CDR1 is LGHNA and CDR2 YNFKEQ. The CDR3 has 15 amino acids. The trim removed 0 bases at V and 0 bases at J, leaving 1 base unmatched. CDR3 sequence: CASSQETGLNTEAFF. In nucleotides, the CDR3 is TGTGCCAGCAGCCAAGAGACAGGGTTGAACACTGAAGCTTTCTTT.

The rearrangement joins TRBV2 to TRBJ1-3; unclear D gene. This CDR3 is built from 11 residues. Germline V gene sequence: CDR1 SNHLY, CDR2 FYNNEI. Trimming left V 4 bases short and J 2 bases short, with 0 bases between. CDR3 bases: TGTGCCAGCAGTGCTGGAAACACCATATATTTT. It encodes CASSAGNTIYF.

CDR3 loop: CASSWEISGGAFYEQYF. CDR3 DNA: TGCGCCAGCAGTTGGGAAATAAGCGGGGGGGCTTTCTACGAGCAGTACTTC. This rearrangement joins TRBV10-2 to TRBJ2-7; the match to TRBD2 covers 10 bases. The CDR3 has 17 amino acids. V dropped 5 bases and J dropped 3; count of bases not matched to a gene: 13. The germline gives CDR1 WSHSY, CDR2 SAAADI.

The chain combines TRBV11-2 with TRBJ2-1, with unresolved D. The CDR3 extends over 14 amino acids. CDR1 is SGHAT and CDR2 is FQNNGV in the germline V gene. V was pared by 1 base and J by 4 bases, with 8 bases between. The CDR3 coding sequence is TGTGCCAGCAGCTTAGTGGTCTCATACAATGAGCAGTTCTTC. Encoded protein: CASSLVVSYNEQFF.

The chain uses TRBV6-5 and TRBJ2-1; TRBD1 might be the D (6 bases). This CDR3 is built from 14 residues. CDR1 and CDR2 from the germline V gene are MNHEY and SVGAGI. V lost 4 bases to trimming and J lost 4 bases, with 11 bases between them. CDR3 in DNA: TGTGCCAGCAGTTTTTCGGACAGTTACAATGAGCAGTTCTTC. It yields the protein CASSFSDSYNEQFF.

This chain joins TRBV7-9 and TRBJ2-6; maybe TRBD1 (5 bases). CDR3 length equals 14 residues. Germline CDR1 and CDR2: SEHNR and FQNEAQ (reference sequence). The V gene lost 5 bases and the J gene lost 2 bases, with 7 bases spanning the gap. CDR3 loop: CASSPGTGANVLTF. CDR3 sequence (DNA): TGTGCCAGCAGCCCAGGGACTGGGGCCAACGTCCTGACTTTC.

The J gene is TRBJ2-1, the V gene TRBV5-8, with TRBD1 identical over 10 bases. The CDR3 covers 15 residues. V lost 5 bases, J lost 2 bases, and 4 bases stayed unmatched. Germline V gives CDR1 SGHTS, CDR2 YDEGEE. CDR3 bases: TGTGCCAGCAGTCTGGGGACAGGGGCCTACAATGAGCAGTTCTTC. As protein: CASSLGTGAYNEQFF. Supplemented by reference TRBV5-8 and TRBJ2-1, the full variable domain reads EAGVTQSPTHLIKTRGQQATLRCSPISGHTSVYWYQQALGLGLQFLLWYDEGEERNRGNFPPRFSGRQFPNYSSELNVNALELEDSALYLCASSLGTGAYNEQFFGPGTRLTVL.

The gene calls are TRBV7-9 and TRBJ1-1; D not resolved. Trimming left V 3 bases short and J 7 bases short, with 9 bases between. The CDR3 covers 12 residues. Germline assignment: CDR1 SEHNR and CDR2 FQNEAQ (reference sequence). CDR3 coding DNA: TGTGCCAGCAGCTTTGTTTTGAGTGAAGCTTTCTTT. Protein product: CASSFVLSEAFF.

The chain recombines TRBV14 with TRBJ2-3, with D possibly being TRBD2 (5 bases). V lost 0 bases and J 4 bases, leaving 23 bases between the germline ends. CDR1 and CDR2 from the germline V gene are SGHDN and FVKESK. This CDR3 is built from 19 residues. CDR3 loop: CASSQDRLAGRAPPDTQYF. CDR3 nucleotide sequence: TGTGCCAGCAGCCAAGATCGGCTAGCAGGCCGGGCCCCCCCAGATACGCAGTATTTT.